The 12 T cell receptor beta chains given below trace back to one sample, sequenced in a study of OX40 agonist ivuxolimab in advanced cancers. Library preparation used the immunoSEQ multiplex PCR assay. Drawn from immuneACCESS, this table holds only the in-frame rearrangements with V and J called that TCRdb kept. Clones are partly lost; checked studies trace under half to an unresolved V gene and leave the rest unexplained. The sample table lists some 64,000 clones, approximately 90% of them with a count of one. The top ten constitute 2.5% to 3% of the sample. The sequences come from CD4+ or CD8+ T cells sorted from blood, collected in a trial of the OX40 agonist ivuxolimab. These receptors came from an adult with an advanced solid tumor such as melanoma, head and neck, liver or kidney cancer.

This chain joins TRBV19 and TRBJ2-7; 7 bases agree with TRBD2. This CDR3 has 14 residues. Trimming removed 2 bases from V and 0 bases from J; junction bases left unmatched: 1. Germline V CDR1 and CDR2: LNHDA, SQIVND (reference sequence). As DNA, the CDR3 is TGTGCCAGTAGTATACGCGGGAGCTCCTACGAGCAGTACTTC. Amino acids: CASSIRGSSYEQYF.

This chain connects TRBV18 to TRBJ1-1; possible D gene TRBD1, 5 bases. The V and J ends lost 3 bases and 4 bases respectively, with 21 bases between them. From germline, CDR1 is KGHSH and CDR2 LQKENI. The CDR3 contains 17 residues. In DNA form, the CDR3 reads TGTGCCAGCTCACCCTCCGAAGGCGCCAGGGTCGGCACTGAAGCTTTCTTT. Translation gives CASSPSEGARVGTEAFF.

This clone has a single count. The chain couples TRBV6-5 to TRBJ2-7, with 11 bases identical to TRBD2. The CDR3 runs to 14 residues. Trimming took 4 bases from V and 8 from J; bases not matched to a gene: 7. Per germline, CDR1 MNHEY and CDR2 SVGAGI. This CDR3 is CASSSRGTSGKQYF. In DNA form, the CDR3 reads TGTGCCAGCAGTTCCAGGGGGACTAGCGGCAAGCAGTACTTC.

The CDR3 DNA reads TGTGCCATCAGTGAGTCGCCAGGTAGGGGTTCACCCCTCCACTTT. Amino acids: CAISESPGRGSPLHF. The chain employs TRBV10-3 and TRBJ1-6; weak D call: TRBD1 (5 bases). Germline V gives CDR1 ENHRY, CDR2 SYGVKD. Trimming removed 0 bases at V and 9 bases at J, with 12 bases between. The CDR3 runs to 15 residues.

The chain carries TRBV10-3 and TRBJ1-1, with D possibly TRBD1 on 6 matching bases. The CDR3 covers 15 residues. The germline V gene encodes CDR1 ENHRY and CDR2 SYGVKD. The V and J ends lost 3 bases and 5 bases respectively, with 16 bases between them. The CDR3 nucleotides read TGTGCCATCAGTGACCACAGATCCACAGGGACTGAAGCTTTCTTT. Translating it yields CAISDHRSTGTEAFF.

Note on this clone: This specimen includes other DNA sequences encoding the same CDR3. The chain uses TRBV18 and TRBJ1-3; D remains ambiguous. Per the germline V gene, CDR1 is KGHSH and CDR2 is LQKENI. The CDR3 runs 13 residues. V was cut by 2 bases and J by 0 bases, with 2 bases left in between. CDR3 amino acids: CASSPDSGNTIYF. The CDR3 bases are TGTGCCAGCTCACCAGACTCTGGAAACACCATATATTTT.

The CDR3 DNA follows: TGCAGTGCTTCTGCGGACGAGCAGTACTTC. It yields the protein CSASADEQYF. J is TRBJ2-7 and V is TRBV20-1; D call uncertain. CDR3 length: 10 residues. CDR1 and CDR2 (germline): DFQATT, SNEGSKA (reference sequence). V lost 5 bases, J lost 5 bases, and 7 bases lay in between.

This sequence joins TRBV4-2 and TRBJ1-5, with 7 bases fitting TRBD1. This CDR3 is built from 19 residues. After removal of 0 bases from V and 5 bases from J, the junction contained 16 bases not matched to a gene. Germline lookup yields CDR1 LGHNA and CDR2 YNFKEQ. The CDR3 is CASSQDLPRGQIWDQPQHF. The CDR3 DNA follows: TGTGCCAGCAGCCAAGATCTCCCAAGGGGGCAGATCTGGGATCAGCCCCAGCATTTT.

V and J are TRBV7-8 and TRBJ2-5, with D uncertain. V lost 6 bases and J lost 2, with 4 bases in between. The CDR3 consists of 11 residues. Germline V lookup: CDR1 SGHVS, CDR2 FQNEAQ. The CDR3 DNA follows: TGTGCCAGCAGAAGACAAGAGACCCAGTACTTC. Translation: CASRRQETQYF.

The chain is built from TRBV6-6 and TRBJ2-7, with a weak D call TRBD2 (6 bases). The V gene's germline CDR1 is MNHNY and CDR2 SVGAGI (reference sequence). The ends were cut back, 2 bases at V and 3 bases at J, with 14 bases in the middle. The CDR3 has 15 residues. This chain's CDR3 is CASSYTTGGSYEQYF. Here the CDR3 DNA reads TGTGCCAGCAGTTACACGACCGGAGGGAGCTACGAGCAGTACTTC.

The chain employs TRBV30 and TRBJ2-7; 8 bases fit TRBD2. This CDR3 has 13 amino acids. CDR1 is GTSNPN, CDR2 SVGIG, per germline (reference sequence). The ends lost 3 bases at V and 3 bases at J; junction bases unmatched: 4. The CDR3 spells CAWRLAVHYEQYF. CDR3 DNA sequence: TGTGCCTGGAGACTAGCGGTTCACTACGAGCAGTACTTC.

The V call is TRBV30, the J call TRBJ2-1; the D gene could be TRBD1 or TRBD2 (6 bases each). V was shortened by 5 bases and J by 7 bases, with 27 bases between the two germline ends. In germline, CDR1 is GTSNPN, CDR2 SVGIG (reference sequence). The CDR3 is 17 amino acids. CDR3 nucleotides: TGTGCCTGGGCCCAGGGACTCTTGAAGGGGGGTAGGAATGAGCAGTTCTTC. This gives the protein CAWAQGLLKGGRNEQFF.